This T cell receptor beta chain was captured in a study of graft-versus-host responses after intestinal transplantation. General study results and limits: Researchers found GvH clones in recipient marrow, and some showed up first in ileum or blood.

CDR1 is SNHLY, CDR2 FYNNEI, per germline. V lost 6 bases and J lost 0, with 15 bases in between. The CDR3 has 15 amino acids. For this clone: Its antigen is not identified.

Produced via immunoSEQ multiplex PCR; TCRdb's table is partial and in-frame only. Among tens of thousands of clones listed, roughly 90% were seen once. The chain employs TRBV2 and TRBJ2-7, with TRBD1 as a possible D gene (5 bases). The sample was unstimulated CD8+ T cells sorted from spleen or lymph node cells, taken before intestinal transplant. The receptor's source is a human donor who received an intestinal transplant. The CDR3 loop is CASSAPDSSSYEQYF. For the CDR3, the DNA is TGTGCCAGCAGCGCACCCGACAGTTCCTCCTACGAGCAGTACTTC.